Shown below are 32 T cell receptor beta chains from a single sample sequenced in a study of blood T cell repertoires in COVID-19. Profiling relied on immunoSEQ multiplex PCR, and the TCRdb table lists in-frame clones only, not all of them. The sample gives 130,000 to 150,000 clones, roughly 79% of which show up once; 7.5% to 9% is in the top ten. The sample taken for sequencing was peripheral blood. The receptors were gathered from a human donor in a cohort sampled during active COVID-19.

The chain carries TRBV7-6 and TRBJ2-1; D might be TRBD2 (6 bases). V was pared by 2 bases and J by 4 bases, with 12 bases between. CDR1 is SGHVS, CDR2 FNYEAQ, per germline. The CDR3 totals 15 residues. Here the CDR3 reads CASSLTLATYNEQFF. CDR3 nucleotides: TGTGCCAGCAGCTTAACCCTAGCGACTTACAATGAGCAGTTCTTC.

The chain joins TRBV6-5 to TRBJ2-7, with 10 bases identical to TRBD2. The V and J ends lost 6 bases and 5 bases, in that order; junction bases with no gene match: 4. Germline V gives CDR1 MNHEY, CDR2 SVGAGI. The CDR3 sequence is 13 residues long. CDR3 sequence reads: CASREREGNEQYF. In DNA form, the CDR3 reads TGTGCCAGCAGAGAGCGGGAGGGGAACGAGCAGTACTTC.

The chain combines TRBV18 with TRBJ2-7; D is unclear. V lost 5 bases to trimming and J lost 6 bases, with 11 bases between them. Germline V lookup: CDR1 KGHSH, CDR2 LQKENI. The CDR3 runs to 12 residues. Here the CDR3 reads CASSSVSREQYF. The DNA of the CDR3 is TGTGCCAGCTCATCCGTCTCTCGCGAGCAGTACTTC.

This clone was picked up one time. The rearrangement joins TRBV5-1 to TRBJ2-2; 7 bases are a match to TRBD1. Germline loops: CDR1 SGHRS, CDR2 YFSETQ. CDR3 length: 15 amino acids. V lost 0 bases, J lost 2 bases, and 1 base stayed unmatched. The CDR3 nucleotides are TGCGCCAGCAGCTTGGACAGGGGAAACACCGGGGAGCTGTTTTTT. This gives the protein CASSLDRGNTGELFF.

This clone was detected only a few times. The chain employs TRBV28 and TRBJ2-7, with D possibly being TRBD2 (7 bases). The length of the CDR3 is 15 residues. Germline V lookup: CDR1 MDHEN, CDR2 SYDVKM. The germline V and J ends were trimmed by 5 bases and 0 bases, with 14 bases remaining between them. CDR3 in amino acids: CASSPGGGGSYEQYF. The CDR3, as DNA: TGTGCCAGCAGTCCCGGGGGAGGGGGCTCCTACGAGCAGTACTTC.

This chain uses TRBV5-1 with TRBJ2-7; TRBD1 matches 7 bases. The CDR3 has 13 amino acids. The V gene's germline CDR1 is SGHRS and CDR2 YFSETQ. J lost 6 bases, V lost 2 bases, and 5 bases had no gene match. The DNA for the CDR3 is TGCGCCAGCAGCTTATTACAGGGGACCGAGCAGTACTTC. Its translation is CASSLLQGTEQYF.

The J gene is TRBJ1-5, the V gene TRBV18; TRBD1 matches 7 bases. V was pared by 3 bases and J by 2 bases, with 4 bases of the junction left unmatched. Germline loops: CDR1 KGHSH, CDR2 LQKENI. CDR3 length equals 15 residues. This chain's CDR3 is CASSPSTGGNQPQHF. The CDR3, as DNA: TGTGCCAGCTCACCGTCTACAGGGGGCAATCAGCCCCAGCATTTT. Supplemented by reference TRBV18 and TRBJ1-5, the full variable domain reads NAGVMQNPRHLVRRRGQEARLRCSPMKGHSHVYWYRQLPEEGLKFMVYLQKENIIDESGMPKERFSAEFPKEGPSILRIQQVVRGDSAAYFCASSPSTGGNQPQHFGDGTRLSIL.

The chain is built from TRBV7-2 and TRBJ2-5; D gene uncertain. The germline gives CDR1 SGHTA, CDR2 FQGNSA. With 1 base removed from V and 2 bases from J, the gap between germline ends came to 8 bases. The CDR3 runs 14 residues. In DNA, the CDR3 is TGTGCCAGCAGCTTAGTTTACAGACAAGAGACCCAGTACTTC. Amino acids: CASSLVYRQETQYF.

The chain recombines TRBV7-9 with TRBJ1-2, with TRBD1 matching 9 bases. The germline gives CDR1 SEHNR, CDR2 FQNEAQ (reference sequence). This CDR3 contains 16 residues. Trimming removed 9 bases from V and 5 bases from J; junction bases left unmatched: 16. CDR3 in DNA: TGTGCCAGTCGGTTGACAGGGGGACGAGGTCGGTATGGCTACACCTTC. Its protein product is CASRLTGGRGRYGYTF.

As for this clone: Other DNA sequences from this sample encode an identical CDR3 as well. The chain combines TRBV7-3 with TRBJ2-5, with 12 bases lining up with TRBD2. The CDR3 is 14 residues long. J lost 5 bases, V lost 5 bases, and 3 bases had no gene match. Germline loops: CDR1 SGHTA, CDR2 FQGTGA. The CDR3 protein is CASSLTSGSETQYF. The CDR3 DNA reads TGTGCCAGCAGCCTGACTAGCGGGAGTGAGACCCAGTACTTC. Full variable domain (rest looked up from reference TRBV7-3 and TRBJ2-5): GAGVSQTPSNKVTEKGKYVELRCDPISGHTALYWYRQSLGQGPEFLIYFQGTGAADDSGLPNDRFFAVRPEGSVSTLKIQRTERGDSAVYLCASSLTSGSETQYFGPGTRLLVL.

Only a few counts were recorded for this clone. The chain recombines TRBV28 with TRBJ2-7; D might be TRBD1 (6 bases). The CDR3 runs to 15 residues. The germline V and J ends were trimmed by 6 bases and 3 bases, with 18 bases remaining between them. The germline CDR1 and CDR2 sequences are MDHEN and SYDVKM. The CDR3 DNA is TGTGCCAGCAGCACCCGGTTGGGGGCCCTCTACGAGCAGTACTTC. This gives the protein CASSTRLGALYEQYF.

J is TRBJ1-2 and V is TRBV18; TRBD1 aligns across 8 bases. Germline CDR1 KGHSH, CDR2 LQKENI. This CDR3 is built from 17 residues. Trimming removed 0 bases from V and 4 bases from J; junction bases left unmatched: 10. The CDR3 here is CASSPPTGAVQGYGYTF. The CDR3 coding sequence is TGTGCCAGCTCACCACCGACAGGGGCGGTACAGGGCTATGGCTACACCTTC.

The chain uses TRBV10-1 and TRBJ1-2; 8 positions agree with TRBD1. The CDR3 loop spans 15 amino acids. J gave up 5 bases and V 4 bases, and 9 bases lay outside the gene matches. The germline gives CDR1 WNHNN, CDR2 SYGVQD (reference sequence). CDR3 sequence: CASSVRQGNRYGYTF. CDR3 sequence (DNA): TGCGCCAGCAGTGTTAGACAGGGGAATAGGTATGGCTACACCTTC.

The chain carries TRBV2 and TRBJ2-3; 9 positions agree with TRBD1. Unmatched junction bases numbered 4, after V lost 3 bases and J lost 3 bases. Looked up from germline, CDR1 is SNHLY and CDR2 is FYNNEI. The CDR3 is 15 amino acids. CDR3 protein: CASSDGTGWTDTQYF. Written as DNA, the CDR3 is TGTGCCAGCAGTGACGGGACAGGGTGGACAGATACGCAGTATTTT.

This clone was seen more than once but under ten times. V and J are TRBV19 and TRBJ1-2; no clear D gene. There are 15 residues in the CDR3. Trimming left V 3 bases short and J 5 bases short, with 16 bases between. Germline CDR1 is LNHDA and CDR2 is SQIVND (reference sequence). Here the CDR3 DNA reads TGTGCCAGTAGTATTGGGCTGGTGGTAGAGTATGGCTACACCTTC. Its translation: CASSIGLVVEYGYTF.

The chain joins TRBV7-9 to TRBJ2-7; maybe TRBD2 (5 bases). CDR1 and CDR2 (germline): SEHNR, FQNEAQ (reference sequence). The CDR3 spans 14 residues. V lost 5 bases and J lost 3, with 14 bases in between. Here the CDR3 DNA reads TGTGCCAGCAGCCACACGGGGAGCAACTACGAGCAGTACTTC. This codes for CASSHTGSNYEQYF.

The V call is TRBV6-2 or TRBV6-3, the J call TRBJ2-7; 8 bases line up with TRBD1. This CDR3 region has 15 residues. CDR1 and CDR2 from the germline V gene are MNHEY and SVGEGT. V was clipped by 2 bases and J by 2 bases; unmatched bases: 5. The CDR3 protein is CASSYGQGLAYEQYF. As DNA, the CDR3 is TGTGCCAGCAGTTACGGACAGGGCTTAGCCTACGAGCAGTACTTC.

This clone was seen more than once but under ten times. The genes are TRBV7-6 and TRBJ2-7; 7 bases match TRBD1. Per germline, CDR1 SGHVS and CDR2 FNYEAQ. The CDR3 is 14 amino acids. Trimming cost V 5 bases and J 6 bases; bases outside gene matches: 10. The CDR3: CASSPTGISSEQYF. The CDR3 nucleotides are TGTGCCAGCAGCCCGACAGGGATTTCGAGCGAGCAGTACTTC.

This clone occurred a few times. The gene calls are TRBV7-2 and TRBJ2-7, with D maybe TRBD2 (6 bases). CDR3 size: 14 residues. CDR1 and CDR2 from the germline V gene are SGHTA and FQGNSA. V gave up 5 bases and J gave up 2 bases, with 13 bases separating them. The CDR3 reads CASSLGLTAYEQYF. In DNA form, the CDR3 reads TGTGCCAGCAGCCTGGGACTCACCGCCTACGAGCAGTACTTC.

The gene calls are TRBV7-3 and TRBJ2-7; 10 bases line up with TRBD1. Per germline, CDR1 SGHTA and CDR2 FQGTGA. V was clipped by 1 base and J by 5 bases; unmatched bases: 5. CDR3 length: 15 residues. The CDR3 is CASSLMPGQGNEQYF. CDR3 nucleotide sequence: TGTGCCAGCAGCTTAATGCCGGGACAGGGGAACGAGCAGTACTTC. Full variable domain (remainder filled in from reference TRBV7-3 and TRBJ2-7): GAGVSQTPSNKVTEKGKYVELRCDPISGHTALYWYRQSLGQGPEFLIYFQGTGAADDSGLPNDRFFAVRPEGSVSTLKIQRTERGDSAVYLCASSLMPGQGNEQYFGPGTRLTVT.

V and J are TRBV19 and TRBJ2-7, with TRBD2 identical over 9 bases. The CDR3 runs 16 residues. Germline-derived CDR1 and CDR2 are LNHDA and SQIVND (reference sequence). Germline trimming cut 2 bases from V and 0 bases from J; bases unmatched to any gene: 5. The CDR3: CASSIIGAGGSYEQYF. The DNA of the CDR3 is TGTGCCAGTAGTATAATTGGAGCGGGAGGCTCCTACGAGCAGTACTTC.

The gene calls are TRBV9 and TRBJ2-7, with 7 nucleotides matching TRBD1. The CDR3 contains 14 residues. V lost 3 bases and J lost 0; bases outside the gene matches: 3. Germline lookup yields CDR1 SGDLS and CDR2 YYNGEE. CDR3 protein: CASSAGDSSYEQYF. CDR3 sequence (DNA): TGTGCCAGCAGCGCAGGGGACAGCTCCTACGAGCAGTACTTC.

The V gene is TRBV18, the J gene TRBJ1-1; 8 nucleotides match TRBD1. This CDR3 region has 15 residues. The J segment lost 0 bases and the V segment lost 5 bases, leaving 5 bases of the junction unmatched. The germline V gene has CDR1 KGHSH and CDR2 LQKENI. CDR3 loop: CASSKTGDMNTEAFF. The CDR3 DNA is TGTGCCAGCTCAAAGACAGGGGATATGAACACTGAAGCTTTCTTT.

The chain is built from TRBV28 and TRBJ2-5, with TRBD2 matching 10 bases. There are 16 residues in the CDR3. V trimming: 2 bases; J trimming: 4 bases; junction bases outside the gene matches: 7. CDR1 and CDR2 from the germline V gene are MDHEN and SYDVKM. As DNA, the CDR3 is TGTGCCAGCAGTTTAGGGGGACTAGCGACTAGAGAGACCCAGTACTTC. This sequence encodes CASSLGGLATRETQYF.

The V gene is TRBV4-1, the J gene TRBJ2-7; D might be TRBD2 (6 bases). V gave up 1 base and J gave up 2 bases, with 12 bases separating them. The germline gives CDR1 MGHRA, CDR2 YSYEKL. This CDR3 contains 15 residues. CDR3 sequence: CASSQGRVKAYEQYF. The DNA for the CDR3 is TGCGCCAGCAGCCAAGGGAGGGTGAAGGCCTACGAGCAGTACTTC.

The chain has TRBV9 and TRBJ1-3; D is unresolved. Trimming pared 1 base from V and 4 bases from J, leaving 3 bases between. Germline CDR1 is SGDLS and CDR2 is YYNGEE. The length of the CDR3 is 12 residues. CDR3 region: CASSVQGNTIYF. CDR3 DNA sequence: TGTGCCAGCAGCGTACAAGGAAACACCATATATTTT.

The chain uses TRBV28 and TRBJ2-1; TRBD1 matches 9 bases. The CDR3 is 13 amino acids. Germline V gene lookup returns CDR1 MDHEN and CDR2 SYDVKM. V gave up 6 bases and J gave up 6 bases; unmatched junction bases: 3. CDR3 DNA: TGTGCCAGCAGGGGGGACAGGGCCAATGAGCAGTTCTTC. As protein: CASRGDRANEQFF.

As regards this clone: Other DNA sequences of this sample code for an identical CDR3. CDR3 amino acids: CASSFSGSTDTQYF. The CDR3 nucleotides are TGCGCCAGCAGCTTTAGCGGAAGCACAGATACGCAGTATTTT. This rearrangement joins TRBV5-1 to TRBJ2-3; TRBD2 is a possible D gene (6 bases). Trimming removed 2 bases from V and 0 bases from J, with 7 bases in between. This CDR3 is built from 14 residues. Per germline, CDR1 SGHRS and CDR2 YFSETQ.

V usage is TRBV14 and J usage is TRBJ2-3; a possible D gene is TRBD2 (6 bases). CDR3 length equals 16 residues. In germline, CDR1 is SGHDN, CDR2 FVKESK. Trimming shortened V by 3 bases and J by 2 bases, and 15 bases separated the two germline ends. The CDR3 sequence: CASSQVGGRPTDTQYF. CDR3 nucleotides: TGTGCCAGCAGCCAGGTAGGAGGGCGGCCCACAGATACGCAGTATTTT.

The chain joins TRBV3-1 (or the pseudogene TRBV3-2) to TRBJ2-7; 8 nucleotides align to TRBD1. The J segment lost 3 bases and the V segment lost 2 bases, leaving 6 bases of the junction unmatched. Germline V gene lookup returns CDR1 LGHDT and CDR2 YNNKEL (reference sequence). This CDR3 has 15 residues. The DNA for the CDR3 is TGTGCCAGCAGCCAACGACAGGGGAGGCTCTACGAGCAGTACTTC. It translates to CASSQRQGRLYEQYF.

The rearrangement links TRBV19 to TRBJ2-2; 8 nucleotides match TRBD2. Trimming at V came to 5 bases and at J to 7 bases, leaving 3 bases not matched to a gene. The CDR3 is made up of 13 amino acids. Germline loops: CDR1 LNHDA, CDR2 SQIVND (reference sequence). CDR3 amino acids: CASSAGGFGELFF. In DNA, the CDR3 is TGTGCCAGTAGTGCGGGAGGATTCGGGGAGCTGTTTTTT. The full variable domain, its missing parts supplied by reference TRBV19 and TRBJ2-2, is DGGITQSPKYLFRKEGQNVTLSCEQNLNHDAMYWYRQDPGQGLRLIYYSQIVNDFQKGDIAEGYSVSREKKESFPLTVTSAQKNPTAFYLCASSAGGFGELFFGEGSRLTVL.

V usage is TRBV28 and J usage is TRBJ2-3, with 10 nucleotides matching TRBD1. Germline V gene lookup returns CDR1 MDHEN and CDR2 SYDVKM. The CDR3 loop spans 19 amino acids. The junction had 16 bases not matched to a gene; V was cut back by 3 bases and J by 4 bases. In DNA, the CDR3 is TGTGCCAGCAGTTTGAGGTTGGGACAGGGGTCTTTTTCGGCAGATACGCAGTATTTT. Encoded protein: CASSLRLGQGSFSADTQYF.